This passage covers 19 T cell receptor beta chains from one sample sequenced in a study of blood T cell repertoires in COVID-19. Data came from immunoSEQ multiplex PCR; TCRdb stores just in-frame clones and leaves some out. This sample carries about 110,000 clones, approximately 70% of them seen once, and the ten largest clones take under 0.95%. The sequenced sample consisted of peripheral blood. Receptors were obtained from a human donor with acute or convalescent COVID-19. The donor label of this sample is uncertain.

The chain combines TRBV9 with TRBJ2-3; 9 nucleotides align to TRBD2. Germline trimming cut 2 bases from V and 10 bases from J; bases unmatched to any gene: 11. Germline CDR1 and CDR2: SGDLS and YYNGEE. The CDR3 is 15 amino acids. CDR3 region: CASSVSGTSSPPQYF. The CDR3, as DNA: TGTGCCAGCAGCGTTTCCGGGACTAGCTCCCCTCCGCAGTATTTT.

The chain links TRBV2 to TRBJ2-7; TRBD2 matches at 7 bases. The CDR3 contains 13 residues. The junction had 7 bases not matched to a gene; V was cut back by 8 bases and J by 3 bases. Germline loops: CDR1 SNHLY, CDR2 FYNNEI. The CDR3 loop is CASFRGGLYEQYF. The CDR3 DNA reads as TGTGCCAGCTTCCGCGGGGGTCTCTACGAGCAGTACTTC.

This chain connects TRBV4-1 to TRBJ2-7, with 8 bases lining up with TRBD2. The J segment lost 4 bases and the V segment lost 4 bases, leaving 15 bases of the junction unmatched. The CDR3 consists of 17 residues. Per germline, CDR1 MGHRA and CDR2 YSYEKL. The DNA of the CDR3 is TGCGCCAGCAGCCCCAGCGGGGGCGCGGGGGCCGATTACGAGCAGTACTTC. Amino acid sequence: CASSPSGGAGADYEQYF.

V and J are TRBV7-9 and TRBJ1-2; 7 bases align to TRBD1. Germline V CDR1 and CDR2: SEHNR, FQNEAQ (reference sequence). With V trimmed by 6 bases and J by 3 bases, 7 bases remained unmatched. The CDR3 has 14 residues. Written as DNA, the CDR3 is TGTGCCAGCAGTCATGAACAGGGGTACTATGGCTACACCTTC. It encodes CASSHEQGYYGYTF.

CDR3 region: CASSQDPRGVNTGELFF. The CDR3 region has the DNA TGTGCCAGCAGTCAGGACCCAAGGGGCGTAAACACCGGGGAGCTGTTTTTT. The chain links TRBV6-6 to TRBJ2-2; a possible D gene is TRBD1 (5 bases). The CDR3 contains 17 residues. The V gene's germline CDR1 is MNHNY and CDR2 SVGAGI (reference sequence). V dropped 5 bases and J dropped 2 bases, with 18 bases sitting between them.

The chain uses TRBV19 and TRBJ1-1; TRBD1 matches at 7 bases. The CDR3 extends over 14 amino acids. Germline CDR1 LNHDA, CDR2 SQIVND (reference sequence). The J segment lost 6 bases and the V segment lost 5 bases, leaving 9 bases of the junction unmatched. For the CDR3, the DNA is TGTGCCAGTAGTGCAAGACAGGGATTTGCTGAAGCTTTCTTT. It specifies CASSARQGFAEAFF. The variable domain in full, with the rest retrieved from reference TRBV19 and TRBJ1-1, is DGGITQSPKYLFRKEGQNVTLSCEQNLNHDAMYWYRQDPGQGLRLIYYSQIVNDFQKGDIAEGYSVSREKKESFPLTVTSAQKNPTAFYLCASSARQGFAEAFFGQGTRLTVV.

The chain's CDR3 is CASSEKHGPYEQYF. The CDR3 DNA is TGTGCCAGCAGTGAAAAGCACGGTCCCTACGAGCAGTACTTC. The V gene is TRBV2, the J gene TRBJ2-7; D uncertain. The ends were cut back, 2 bases at V and 2 bases at J, with 10 bases in the middle. This CDR3 is 14 amino acids long. The germline V gene encodes CDR1 SNHLY and CDR2 FYNNEI. The variable domain in full, with the rest retrieved from reference TRBV2 and TRBJ2-7, is EPEVTQTPSHQVTQMGQEVILRCVPISNHLYFYWYRQILGQKVEFLVSFYNNEISEKSEIFDDQFSVERPDGSNFTLKIRSTKLEDSAMYFCASSEKHGPYEQYFGPGTRLTVT.

This clone was counted a few times. The chain joins TRBV29-1 to TRBJ1-1; the D is unclear. This CDR3 region has 16 residues. CDR1 and CDR2 (germline): SQVTM, ANQGSEA. V was trimmed by 6 bases and J by 2 bases, leaving 22 bases between them. CDR3 in DNA: TGCAGCGTCACGAGAGTGGGGAGATTGACTAACACTGAAGCTTTCTTT. Translating it yields CSVTRVGRLTNTEAFF.

The chain is built from TRBV2 and TRBJ1-5; TRBD1 might be the D (6 bases). Trimming cost V 8 bases and J 3 bases, with 17 bases left between them. The V gene's germline CDR1 is SNHLY and CDR2 FYNNEI. This CDR3 is 15 amino acids long. For the CDR3, the DNA is TGTGCCAGCTCACGACTACAGGGCCACAATCAGCCCCAGCATTTT. This codes for CASSRLQGHNQPQHF. The variable domain in full, completed from reference TRBV2 and TRBJ1-5, reads EPEVTQTPSHQVTQMGQEVILRCVPISNHLYFYWYRQILGQKVEFLVSFYNNEISEKSEIFDDQFSVERPDGSNFTLKIRSTKLEDSAMYFCASSRLQGHNQPQHFGDGTRLSIL.

This clone was found a few times. V usage is TRBV19 and J usage is TRBJ2-2; D uncertain. The CDR3 runs 14 residues. Germline CDR1 LNHDA, CDR2 SQIVND (reference sequence). V gave up 8 bases and J gave up 2 bases, with 12 bases separating them. CDR3 protein: CASRTEINTGELFF. The CDR3 DNA follows: TGTGCCAGTCGAACAGAAATCAACACCGGGGAGCTGTTTTTT.

This clone was counted once. The chain uses TRBV6-5 and TRBJ1-2; 7 bases map to TRBD1. J gave up 4 bases and V 0 bases, and 8 bases lay outside the gene matches. The CDR3 consists of 16 residues. Germline values: CDR1 MNHEY, CDR2 SVGAGI. The CDR3 region has the DNA TGTGCCAGCAGTTACTCGACCGCAGGGGGAAGCTATGGCTACACCTTC. Its translation is CASSYSTAGGSYGYTF.

Only a few counts were recorded for this clone. The rearrangement links TRBV28 to TRBJ1-5; D is ambiguous. With 2 bases removed from V and 2 bases from J, the gap between germline ends came to 13 bases. CDR3 length: 16 amino acids. Germline lookup yields CDR1 MDHEN and CDR2 SYDVKM. The CDR3 DNA sequence: TGTGCCAGCAGTTTACGCAATTGGGAGGGCAATCAGCCCCAGCATTTT. It specifies CASSLRNWEGNQPQHF. The full variable domain, its missing parts supplied by reference TRBV28 and TRBJ1-5, is DVKVTQSSRYLVKRTGEKVFLECVQDMDHENMFWYRQDPGLGLRLIYFSYDVKMKEKGDIPEGYSVSREKKERFSLILESASTNQTSMYLCASSLRNWEGNQPQHFGDGTRLSIL.

This rearrangement joins TRBV7-9 to TRBJ1-6; tentatively, D is TRBD1 (6 bases). Germline CDR1 SEHNR, CDR2 FQNEAQ (reference sequence). The V and J ends lost 5 bases and 7 bases respectively, with 12 bases between them. The CDR3 spans 14 residues. The CDR3, as DNA: TGTGCCAGCAGCGGAGACAGGAGGAATTCACCCCTCCACTTT. Translation gives CASSGDRRNSPLHF.

The J gene is TRBJ1-6, the V gene TRBV19; D remains ambiguous. The CDR3 has 14 residues. Germline V gene sequence: CDR1 LNHDA, CDR2 SQIVND (reference sequence). V was cut by 0 bases and J by 7 bases, with 7 bases left in between. The CDR3 DNA reads as TGTGCCAGTAGTATAGAGACACCCAATTCACCCCTCCACTTT. Its translation: CASSIETPNSPLHF.

The chain links TRBV5-6 to TRBJ2-5; 12 positions match TRBD1. Trimming took 2 bases from V and 4 from J; bases not matched to a gene: 6. The germline V gene has CDR1 SGHDT and CDR2 YYEEEE. This CDR3 contains 16 residues. In DNA, the CDR3 is TGTGCCAGCAGCTTCAAGGGACAGGGGGCTGGAGAGACCCAGTACTTC. This translates into CASSFKGQGAGETQYF.

V and J are TRBV23-1 and TRBJ1-4; 10 nucleotides align to TRBD1. TRBV23-1 is recorded as an ORF, its role being uncertain. The V segment lost 3 bases and the J segment 0 bases; nucleotides outside the gene matches: 7. The CDR3 spans 18 residues. CDR3 in amino acids: CASSHPGQGPATNEKLFF. CDR3 coding DNA: TGCGCCAGCAGTCATCCGGGACAGGGGCCTGCAACTAATGAAAAACTGTTTTTT.

This rearrangement joins TRBV27 to TRBJ2-3, with a tentative D call TRBD1 (5 bases). This CDR3 spans 15 amino acids. Trimming took off 4 bases at V and 0 bases at J, with 11 bases between the two ends. Germline V gene data show CDR1 as MNHEY and CDR2 as SMNVEV (reference sequence). The CDR3: CASSSRDSSTDTQYF. In DNA form, the CDR3 reads TGTGCCAGCAGTTCGCGAGACAGTAGCACAGATACGCAGTATTTT.

The genes are TRBV13 and TRBJ1-2, with TRBD1 matching over 9 bases. The V segment lost 5 bases and the J segment 8 bases; nucleotides outside the gene matches: 6. This CDR3 is 13 amino acids long. Germline V gene sequence: CDR1 PRHDT, CDR2 FYEKMQ (reference sequence). The CDR3 sequence: CASSPGTGKGYTF. DNA of the CDR3: TGTGCCAGCAGCCCTGGGACAGGGAAAGGCTACACCTTC.

This clone showed up just a few times. The chain carries TRBV28 and TRBJ2-3; 10 bases are shared with TRBD1. CDR3 length equals 19 residues. After removal of 7 bases from V and 1 base from J, the junction contained 17 bases not matched to a gene. Germline CDR1 is MDHEN and CDR2 is SYDVKM. CDR3 coding DNA: TGTGCCAGCACGAAGGCCGGGACAGGGGAATTCTGGGGCACAGATACGCAGTATTTT. Translated, it gives CASTKAGTGEFWGTDTQYF.